What follows are 20 T cell receptor beta chains derived from one specimen sequenced in a study of Ad26.COV2.S vaccination and SARS-CoV-2 variants. Treatment here: 15 to 20 received Ad26.COV2.S at low or high dose, single or two shots; roughly five received placebo; per-sample allocation not given. Sampling was done on day 63 after the first vaccine or placebo injection. Produced via immunoSEQ multiplex PCR; TCRdb's table is partial and in-frame only. The repertoire consists of 300,000 to 400,000 clones, with roughly 84% occurring once and the leading ten covering roughly 3.6%. The sequencing here drew on peripheral blood, taken in a trial of Ad26.COV2.S vaccine versus placebo. The receptors were gathered from a person aged 18-60 years who received the Ad26.COV2.S COVID-19 vaccine or a placebo.

Only one count was recorded for this clone. The V gene is TRBV7-9, the J gene TRBJ2-7; D not resolved. Germline CDR1 reads SEHNR; CDR2 reads FQNEAQ (reference sequence). Trimming stripped 5 bases from V and 0 bases from J, with 5 bases between. The CDR3 loop spans 12 amino acids. CDR3 sequence: CASSPSSYEQYF. The CDR3 DNA sequence: TGTGCCAGCAGCCCGAGCTCCTACGAGCAGTACTTC.

V is TRBV11-2 and J is TRBJ2-7; the D gene is possibly TRBD1 (6 bases). CDR3 length equals 15 residues. Germline CDR1 and CDR2: SGHAT and FQNNGV. V was shortened by 8 bases and J by 1 base, with 18 bases between the two germline ends. CDR3 bases: TGTGCCAGCGGACCCGAGAACAGGGTATCCTACGAGCAGTACTTC. Its protein product is CASGPENRVSYEQYF. Full variable domain (rest looked up from reference TRBV11-2 and TRBJ2-7): EAGVAQSPRYKIIEKRQSVAFWCNPISGHATLYWYQQILGQGPKLLIQFQNNGVVDDSQLPKDRFSAERLKGVDSTLKIQPAKLEDSAVYLCASGPENRVSYEQYFGPGTRLTVT.

J is TRBJ1-1 and V is TRBV5-6; tentative D call: TRBD1 (5 bases). Between the trimmed V and J ends, which lost 7 bases and 5 bases, there was a span of 24 bases. The CDR3 loop spans 16 amino acids. The germline gives CDR1 SGHDT, CDR2 YYEEEE. For the CDR3, the DNA is TGTGCCAGCCTTCGGCGGGGGTTCGGCGAAACGACTGAAGCTTTCTTT. Protein: CASLRRGFGETTEAFF.

This rearrangement joins TRBV6-5 to TRBJ2-5, with D perhaps TRBD2 (5 bases). V was clipped by 2 bases and J by 4 bases, with 11 bases between them. This CDR3 is built from 14 residues. Germline V gene lookup returns CDR1 MNHEY and CDR2 SVGAGI. In nucleotides, the CDR3 is TGTGCCAGCAGTTACCCCGGACGGGGAGAGACCCAGTACTTC. Its protein product is CASSYPGRGETQYF.

The genes are TRBV11-2 and TRBJ2-7; no firm D call. The length of the CDR3 is 12 residues. The V gene's germline CDR1 is SGHAT and CDR2 FQNNGV. V lost 3 bases to trimming and J lost 7 bases, with 10 bases between them. The CDR3 protein is CASSFGSLEQYF. CDR3 DNA sequence: TGTGCCAGCAGCTTCGGCTCCCTAGAGCAGTACTTC. Combining the CDR3 with reference TRBV11-2 and TRBJ2-7 gives the whole variable domain EAGVAQSPRYKIIEKRQSVAFWCNPISGHATLYWYQQILGQGPKLLIQFQNNGVVDDSQLPKDRFSAERLKGVDSTLKIQPAKLEDSAVYLCASSFGSLEQYFGPGTRLTVT.

J is TRBJ2-6 and V is TRBV10-3; 9 bases map to TRBD1. This CDR3 comprises 16 residues. V shed 8 bases, J shed 0 bases, and the junction held 5 bases outside the gene matches. The germline CDR1 and CDR2 sequences are ENHRY and SYGVKD. As DNA, the CDR3 is TGTGCCATCGAAGGACAGGGGCCCTCTGGGGCCAACGTCCTGACTTTC. Translating it yields CAIEGQGPSGANVLTF.

V gene TRBV7-3 combines with J gene TRBJ2-5; D ambiguous. Trimming pared 1 base from V and 1 base from J, leaving 10 bases between. Germline V lookup: CDR1 SGHTA, CDR2 FQGTGA. This CDR3 is 15 amino acids long. CDR3 residues: CASSLMGTVQETQYF. CDR3 DNA: TGTGCCAGCAGCTTAATGGGCACCGTCCAAGAGACCCAGTACTTC.

The rearrangement links TRBV2 to TRBJ1-1, with a weak D call TRBD1 (5 bases). Germline V gives CDR1 SNHLY, CDR2 FYNNEI. The V and J ends lost 7 bases and 8 bases respectively, with 14 bases between them. CDR3 length equals 12 residues. CDR3 bases: TGTGCCAGCATACGGGACCTCGGGGAAGCTTTCTTT. Translating gives CASIRDLGEAFF.

The rearrangement joins TRBV3-1 (or the pseudogene TRBV3-2) to TRBJ2-1, with D tentatively TRBD2 (5 bases). With 4 bases removed from V and 4 bases from J, the gap between germline ends came to 8 bases. The germline gives CDR1 LGHDT, CDR2 YNNKEL (reference sequence). The CDR3 contains 13 residues. CDR3 nucleotide sequence: TGTGCCAGCAGCCCTAGAGGGTACAATGAGCAGTTCTTC. It specifies CASSPRGYNEQFF.

The chain is built from TRBV10-3 and TRBJ2-3; D is unclear. This CDR3 contains 16 residues. The V gene lost 0 bases and the J gene lost 2 bases, with 12 bases spanning the gap. Germline-derived CDR1 and CDR2 are ENHRY and SYGVKD. The DNA of the CDR3 is TGTGCCATCAGTGAGTCACACTCTTCCCCCACAGATACGCAGTATTTT. Its protein is CAISESHSSPTDTQYF.

The chain uses TRBV6-2 or TRBV6-3 and TRBJ1-1; the match to TRBD1 covers 9 bases. Germline trimming cut 5 bases from V and 8 bases from J; bases unmatched to any gene: 3. CDR1 is MNHEY, CDR2 SVGEGT, per germline. The CDR3 is 12 amino acids. The CDR3 here is CASSTGGGEAFF. Written as DNA, the CDR3 is TGTGCCAGCAGTACAGGGGGCGGGGAAGCTTTCTTT.

The chain is built from TRBV3-1 (or the pseudogene TRBV3-2) and TRBJ2-3; the D gene is possibly TRBD1 (5 bases). This CDR3 region has 14 residues. V was trimmed by 0 bases and J by 4 bases, leaving 8 bases between them. Germline V gene data show CDR1 as LGHDT and CDR2 as YNNKEL (reference sequence). CDR3 amino acids: CASSQELGPDTQYF. CDR3 nucleotide sequence: TGTGCCAGCAGCCAAGAGTTGGGGCCAGATACGCAGTATTTT.

The rearrangement links TRBV14 to TRBJ1-2; D unclear. The V and J ends lost 0 bases and 2 bases respectively, with 10 bases between them. From germline, CDR1 is SGHDN and CDR2 FVKESK. The CDR3 contains 15 residues. The CDR3 sequence: CASSQDDWTNYGYTF. The CDR3 DNA reads as TGTGCCAGCAGCCAAGATGATTGGACCAACTATGGCTACACCTTC.

This sequence joins TRBV14 and TRBJ2-7; TRBD1 is a possible D gene (5 bases). Germline V gene sequence: CDR1 SGHDN, CDR2 FVKESK. Trimming removed 8 bases at V and 3 bases at J, with 17 bases between. The CDR3 contains 14 residues. The chain's CDR3 is CASAITGANYEQYF. The CDR3 DNA reads TGTGCCAGCGCAATAACAGGAGCAAACTACGAGCAGTACTTC.

CDR3 coding DNA: TGTGCCAGCAGTGAATATAAGGGGGCGAATGGCTACACCTTC. It is translated as CASSEYKGANGYTF. V gene TRBV25-1 combines with J gene TRBJ1-2; 7 bases fit TRBD1. Per the germline V gene, CDR1 is MGHDK and CDR2 is SYGVNS. V lost 0 bases, J lost 6 bases, and 4 bases stayed unmatched. The CDR3 consists of 14 residues.

This sequence joins TRBV11-2 and TRBJ2-5; no firm D call. Germline lookup yields CDR1 SGHAT and CDR2 FQNNGV. The CDR3 spans 13 residues. The V and J ends lost 5 bases and 3 bases respectively, with 10 bases between them. CDR3 sequence reads: CASSHDFKETQYF. The CDR3 nucleotides read TGTGCCAGCAGCCACGACTTTAAAGAGACCCAGTACTTC.

The V call is TRBV19, the J call TRBJ1-1, with TRBD1 matching 8 bases. The CDR3 runs to 14 residues. The germline CDR1 and CDR2 sequences are LNHDA and SQIVND (reference sequence). J was trimmed by 5 bases and V by 3 bases; bases with no gene match: 5. The CDR3 DNA reads as TGTGCCAGTAGTATCCAGGGGGCATGGACTGAAGCTTTCTTT. Translating gives CASSIQGAWTEAFF.

The chain combines TRBV6-5 with TRBJ2-2; TRBD1 aligns across 8 bases. This CDR3 comprises 14 residues. The germline CDR1 and CDR2 sequences are MNHEY and SVGAGI. After removal of 6 bases from V and 3 bases from J, the junction contained 3 bases not matched to a gene. The CDR3 region has the DNA TGTGCCAGCAGGGGACAGGAGTACACCGGGGAGCTGTTTTTT. Residues: CASRGQEYTGELFF.

The V gene is TRBV12-3 or TRBV12-4, the J gene TRBJ2-5, with D uncertain. This CDR3 is 13 amino acids long. Trimming took 5 bases from V and 5 from J, leaving 12 bases between them. The CDR3 DNA sequence: TGTGCCAGCAGTCAACAGATTCGGGAGACCCAGTACTTC. Its translation: CASSQQIRETQYF.

This chain connects TRBV6-5 to TRBJ1-5; D gene uncertain. The V gene's germline CDR1 is MNHEY and CDR2 SVGAGI. The CDR3 consists of 14 residues. V dropped 2 bases and J dropped 0 bases, with 5 bases sitting between them. The CDR3 DNA follows: TGTGCCAGCAGTTACGCCAATAGCAATCAGCCCCAGCATTTT. This codes for CASSYANSNQPQHF.